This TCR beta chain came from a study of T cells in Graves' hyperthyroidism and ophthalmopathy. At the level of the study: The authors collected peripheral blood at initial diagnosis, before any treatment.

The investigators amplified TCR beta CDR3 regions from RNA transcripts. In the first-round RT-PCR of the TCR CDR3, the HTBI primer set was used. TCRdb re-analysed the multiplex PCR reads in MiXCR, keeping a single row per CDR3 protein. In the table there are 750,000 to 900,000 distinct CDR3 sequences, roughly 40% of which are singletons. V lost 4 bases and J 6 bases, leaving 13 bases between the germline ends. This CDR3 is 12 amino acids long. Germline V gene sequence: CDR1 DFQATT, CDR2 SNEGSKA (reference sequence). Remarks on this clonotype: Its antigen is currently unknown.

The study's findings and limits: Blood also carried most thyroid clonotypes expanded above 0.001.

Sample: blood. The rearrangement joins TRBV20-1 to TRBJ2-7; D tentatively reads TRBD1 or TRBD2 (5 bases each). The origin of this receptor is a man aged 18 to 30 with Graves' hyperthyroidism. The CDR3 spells CSATDSRGEQYF. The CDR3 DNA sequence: TGCAGTGCTACGGACTCAAGGGGCGAGCAGTACTTC.